These 6 T cell receptor beta chains were sequenced from one sample in a study of cytomegalovirus exposure and HLA in healthy donors (dated by TCRdb to about 2017). The protocol used for the library was the immunoSEQ multiplex PCR assay. TCRdb took this table from immuneACCESS and kept in-frame rearrangements with V and J called. Such tables lack part of the clones; where checked against another copy, unresolved V genes explain under half of the gap, and the rest is unexplained. The sample yields 200,000 or so clones; around four fifths were counted once. The ten largest clones take up less than 9% of the sample. Sequenced material: PBMCs. The receptors originated from a man aged 18 to 29 in good health and CMV-seropositive.

The chain uses TRBV30 and TRBJ2-7; 12 positions agree with TRBD1. After removal of 2 bases from V and 7 bases from J, the junction contained 12 bases not matched to a gene. CDR1 is GTSNPN and CDR2 is SVGIG in the germline V gene (reference sequence). The CDR3 consists of 16 residues. CDR3 bases: TGTGCCTGGAGTCGTACCGGGGACAGGGGGCTCTGGGAGCAGTACTTC. It is translated as CAWSRTGDRGLWEQYF.

The chain recombines TRBV25-1 with TRBJ2-5; no reliable D call. Germline CDR1 reads MGHDK; CDR2 reads SYGVNS. This CDR3 is built from 13 residues. The germline V and J ends were trimmed by 4 bases and 1 base, with 7 bases remaining between them. DNA of the CDR3: TGTGCCAGCAGTGTCGCGTTCCAAGAGACCCAGTACTTC. Encoded protein: CASSVAFQETQYF.

The chain carries TRBV10-3 and TRBJ2-2; TRBD1 might be the D (6 bases). The germline CDR1 and CDR2 sequences are ENHRY and SYGVKD. Trimming pared 6 bases from V and 0 bases from J, leaving 11 bases between. The length of the CDR3 is 15 residues. The CDR3 DNA follows: TGTGCCATCAGCATGAGGGGGACGAACACCGGGGAGCTGTTTTTT. Its translation: CAISMRGTNTGELFF.

The rearrangement links TRBV5-5 to TRBJ1-1; D perhaps matches TRBD1 (6 bases). This CDR3 region has 13 residues. Germline V gene data show CDR1 as SGHKS and CDR2 as YYEKEE (reference sequence). With 4 bases removed from V and 0 bases from J, the gap between germline ends came to 7 bases. Here the CDR3 reads CASSRGLNTEAFF. Here the CDR3 DNA reads TGTGCCAGCAGCAGGGGGTTGAACACTGAAGCTTTCTTT.

The V and J genes are TRBV4-3 and TRBJ2-7; TRBD2 matches at 8 bases. This CDR3 region has 14 residues. Germline V CDR1 and CDR2: LGHNA, YSLEER. Trimming at V came to 5 bases and at J to 4 bases, leaving 7 bases not matched to a gene. The CDR3: CASSTGAGGYEQYF. CDR3 nucleotides: TGCGCCAGCAGCACTGGGGCGGGAGGATACGAGCAGTACTTC.

The chain recombines TRBV29-1 with TRBJ2-1; TRBD2 is a possible D gene (5 bases). This CDR3 contains 14 residues. Per germline, CDR1 SQVTM and CDR2 ANQGSEA. Trimming left V 7 bases short and J 9 bases short, with 22 bases between. CDR3 in DNA: TGCAGCGCCGAAGAGGGCCTAGCATCCGGTGAGCAGTTCTTC. Amino acids: CSAEEGLASGEQFF.